What follows are 7 T cell receptor beta chains derived from one specimen sequenced in a study of T cell responses to AZD1222 COVID-19 vaccine. This table comes from immunoSEQ multiplex PCR, and its TCRdb copy is limited to in-frame clones, with some not included. The sample lists over 65,000 clones, 70% to 80% seen once, with around a fifth in the top ten. This material consisted of peripheral blood, taken on day 0 of AZD1222 vaccination. These receptor sequences come from an adult in good health.

CDR3 protein: CASSLGLRGVGELFF. The CDR3 DNA reads TGTGCCAGCAGCCTGGGACTGCGAGGGGTCGGGGAGCTGTTTTTT. The V gene is TRBV5-6, the J gene TRBJ2-2; D might be TRBD2 (6 bases). The germline V gene encodes CDR1 SGHDT and CDR2 YYEEEE. CDR3 size: 15 residues. V lost 4 bases, J lost 7 bases, and 17 bases lay in between.

This chain uses TRBV6-1 with TRBJ2-3; D possibly corresponds to TRBD2 (6 bases). Trimming took 3 bases from V and 3 from J, leaving 16 bases between them. CDR3 size: 16 residues. Germline CDR1 reads MNHNS; CDR2 reads SASEGT. The CDR3 region is CASSDLGTLHTDTQYF. The DNA for the CDR3 is TGTGCCAGCAGTGACTTAGGGACTCTTCATACAGATACGCAGTATTTT.

V is TRBV6-5 and J is TRBJ2-1; 9 bases map to TRBD2. V trimming: 7 bases; J trimming: 9 bases; junction bases outside the gene matches: 10. This CDR3 spans 14 amino acids. The germline CDR1 and CDR2 sequences are MNHEY and SVGAGI. CDR3 amino acids: CASIAGTSLGEQFF. The CDR3 DNA sequence: TGTGCCAGCATAGCCGGGACTAGCTTGGGTGAGCAGTTCTTC.

The rearrangement joins TRBV6-1 to TRBJ2-2, with D perhaps matching TRBD1 or TRBD2 (6 bases each). This CDR3 is built from 17 residues. The germline gives CDR1 MNHNS, CDR2 SASEGT. Trimming removed 0 bases from V and 3 bases from J, with 14 bases in between. The CDR3 reads CASSEAGQRGDTGELFF. DNA for the CDR3: TGTGCCAGCAGTGAAGCAGGTCAAAGGGGGGACACCGGGGAGCTGTTTTTT.

The chain couples TRBV18 to TRBJ2-7; no firm D call. The germline V gene has CDR1 KGHSH and CDR2 LQKENI. The V end lost 2 bases, the J end lost 4 bases, and 6 bases lay between the germline ends. CDR3 length: 12 amino acids. In DNA form, the CDR3 reads TGTGCCAGCTCACCATACCCTTACGAGCAGTACTTC. Amino acid sequence: CASSPYPYEQYF.

The V gene is TRBV3-1 (or the pseudogene TRBV3-2), the J gene TRBJ2-5; maybe TRBD2 (6 bases). Trimming removed 5 bases from V and 3 bases from J, with 16 bases in between. The CDR3 covers 15 residues. Germline loops: CDR1 LGHDT, CDR2 YNNKEL (reference sequence). The CDR3 region has the DNA TGTGCCAGCAGCACTCCCGGGACTGGAGAAGAGACCCAGTACTTC. This sequence encodes CASSTPGTGEETQYF.

The V and J genes are TRBV19 and TRBJ2-3, with TRBD2 matching over 9 bases. Looked up from germline, CDR1 is LNHDA and CDR2 is SQIVND (reference sequence). The CDR3 is made up of 12 amino acids. CDR3 sequence: CASGSRADTQYF. CDR3 in DNA: TGTGCTAGCGGGAGTAGGGCAGATACGCAGTATTTT.